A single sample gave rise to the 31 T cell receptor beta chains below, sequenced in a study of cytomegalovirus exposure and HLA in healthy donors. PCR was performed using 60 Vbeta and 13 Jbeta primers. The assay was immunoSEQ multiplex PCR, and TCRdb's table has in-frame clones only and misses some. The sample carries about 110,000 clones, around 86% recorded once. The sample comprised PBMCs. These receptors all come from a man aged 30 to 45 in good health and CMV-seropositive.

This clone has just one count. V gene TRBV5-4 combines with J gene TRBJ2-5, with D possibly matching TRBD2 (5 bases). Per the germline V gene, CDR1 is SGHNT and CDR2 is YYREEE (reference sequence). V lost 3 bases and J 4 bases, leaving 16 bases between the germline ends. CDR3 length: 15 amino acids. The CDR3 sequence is CASSSSLARRETQYF. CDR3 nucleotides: TGTGCCAGCAGCTCGAGCCTAGCTCGCAGAGAGACCCAGTACTTC.

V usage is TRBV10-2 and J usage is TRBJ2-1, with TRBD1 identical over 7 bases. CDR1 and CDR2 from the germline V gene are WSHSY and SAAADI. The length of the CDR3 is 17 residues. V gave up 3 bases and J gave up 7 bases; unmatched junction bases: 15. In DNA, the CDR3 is TGCGCCAGCAGTGACGGTTTAGGGGGTCCCAGGGGGAATGAGCAGTTCTTC. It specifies CASSDGLGGPRGNEQFF.

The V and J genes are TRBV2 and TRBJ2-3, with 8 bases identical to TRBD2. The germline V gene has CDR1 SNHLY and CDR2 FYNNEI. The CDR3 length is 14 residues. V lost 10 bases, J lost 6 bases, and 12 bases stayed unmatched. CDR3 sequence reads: CATPRAGAGDTQYF. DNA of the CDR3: TGTGCCACCCCGCGAGCGGGGGCCGGGGATACGCAGTATTTT.

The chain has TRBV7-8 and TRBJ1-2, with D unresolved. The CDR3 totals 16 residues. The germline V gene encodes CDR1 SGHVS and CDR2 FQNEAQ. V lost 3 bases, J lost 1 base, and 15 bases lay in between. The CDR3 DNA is TGTGCCAGCAGCTTCGGCAGGATCCCTCATAACTATGGCTACACCTTC. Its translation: CASSFGRIPHNYGYTF.

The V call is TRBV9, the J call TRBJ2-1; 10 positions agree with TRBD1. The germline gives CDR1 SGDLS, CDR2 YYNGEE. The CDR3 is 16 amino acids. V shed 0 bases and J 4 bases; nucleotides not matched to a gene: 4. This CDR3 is CASSVGSGQGYNEQFF. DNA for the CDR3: TGTGCCAGCAGCGTAGGTTCGGGACAGGGGTACAATGAGCAGTTCTTC.

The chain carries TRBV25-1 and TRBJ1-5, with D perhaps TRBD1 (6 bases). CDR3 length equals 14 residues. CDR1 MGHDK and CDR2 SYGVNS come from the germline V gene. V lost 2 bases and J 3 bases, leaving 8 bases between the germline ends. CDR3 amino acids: CASSEQGPNQPQHF. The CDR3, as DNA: TGTGCCAGCAGTGAACAGGGGCCCAATCAGCCCCAGCATTTT.

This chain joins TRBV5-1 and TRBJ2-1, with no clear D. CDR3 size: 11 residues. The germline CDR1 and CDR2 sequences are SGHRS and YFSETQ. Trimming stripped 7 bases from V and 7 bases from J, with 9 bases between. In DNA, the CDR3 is TGCGCCAGCTTTACGGGTAATGAGCAGTTCTTC. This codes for CASFTGNEQFF.

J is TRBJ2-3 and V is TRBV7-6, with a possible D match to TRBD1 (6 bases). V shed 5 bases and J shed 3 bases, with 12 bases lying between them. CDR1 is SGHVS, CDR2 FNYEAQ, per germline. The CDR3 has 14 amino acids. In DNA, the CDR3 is TGTGCCAGCAGCACAACAGGGCAGACAGATACGCAGTATTTT. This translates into CASSTTGQTDTQYF. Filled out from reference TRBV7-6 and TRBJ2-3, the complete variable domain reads GAGVSQSPRYKVTKRGQDVALRCDPISGHVSLYWYRQALGQGPEFLTYFNYEAQQDKSGLPNDRFSAERPEGSISTLTIQRTEQRDSAMYRCASSTTGQTDTQYFGPGTRLTVL.

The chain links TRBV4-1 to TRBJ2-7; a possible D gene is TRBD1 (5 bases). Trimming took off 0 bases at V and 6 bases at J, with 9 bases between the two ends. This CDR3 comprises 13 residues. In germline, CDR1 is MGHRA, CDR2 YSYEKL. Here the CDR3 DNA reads TGCGCCAGCAGCCAAGAAGAAGGGGCCGAGCAGTACTTC. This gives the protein CASSQEEGAEQYF.

The CDR3 is CASSLLGTIYEQYF. DNA for the CDR3: TGTGCCAGCAGTTTGTTAGGGACAATATACGAGCAGTACTTC. The chain carries TRBV28 and TRBJ2-7; D perhaps matches TRBD1 (6 bases). V was cut by 3 bases and J by 4 bases, with 13 bases left in between. The CDR3 extends over 14 amino acids. CDR1 and CDR2 (germline): MDHEN, SYDVKM.

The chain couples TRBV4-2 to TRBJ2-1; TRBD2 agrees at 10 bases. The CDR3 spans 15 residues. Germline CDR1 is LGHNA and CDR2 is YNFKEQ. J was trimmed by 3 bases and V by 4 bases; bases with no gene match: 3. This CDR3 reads CASSRGLADYNEQFF. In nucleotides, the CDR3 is TGTGCCAGCAGCCGCGGACTAGCGGACTACAATGAGCAGTTCTTC.

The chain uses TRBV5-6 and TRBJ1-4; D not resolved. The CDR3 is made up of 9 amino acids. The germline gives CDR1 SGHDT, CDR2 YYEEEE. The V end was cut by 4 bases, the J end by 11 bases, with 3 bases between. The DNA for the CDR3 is TGTGCCAGCAGCCATAAACTGTTTTTT. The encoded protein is CASSHKLFF.

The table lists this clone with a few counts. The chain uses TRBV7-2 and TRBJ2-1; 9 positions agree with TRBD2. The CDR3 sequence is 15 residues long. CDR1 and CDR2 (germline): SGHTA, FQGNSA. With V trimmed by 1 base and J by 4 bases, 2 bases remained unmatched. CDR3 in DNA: TGTGCCAGCAGCTTAGAGCGGGGGGCATACAATGAGCAGTTCTTC. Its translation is CASSLERGAYNEQFF.

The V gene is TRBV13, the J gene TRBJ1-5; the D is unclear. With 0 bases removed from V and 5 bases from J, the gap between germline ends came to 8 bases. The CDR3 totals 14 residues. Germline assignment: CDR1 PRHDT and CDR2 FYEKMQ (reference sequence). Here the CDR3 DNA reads TGTGCCAGCAGCTTAGGGCTGACTTATCAGCCCCAGCATTTT. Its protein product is CASSLGLTYQPQHF.

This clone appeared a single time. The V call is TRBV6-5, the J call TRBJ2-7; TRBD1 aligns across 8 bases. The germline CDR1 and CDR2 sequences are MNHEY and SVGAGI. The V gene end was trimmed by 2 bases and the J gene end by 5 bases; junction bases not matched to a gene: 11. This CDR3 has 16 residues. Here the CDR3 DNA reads TGTGCCAGCAGTTACCCGTCCCCGGACAGGGTAGACGAGCAGTACTTC. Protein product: CASSYPSPDRVDEQYF.

The CDR3 spells CASSLYSPYEQYF. CDR3 bases: TGTGCCAGCAGCTTATACAGCCCTTACGAGCAGTACTTC. The J gene is TRBJ2-7, the V gene TRBV7-2, with unresolved D. CDR1 is SGHTA, CDR2 FQGNSA, per germline. The CDR3 has 13 residues. Trimming took off 2 bases at V and 4 bases at J, with 9 bases between the two ends.

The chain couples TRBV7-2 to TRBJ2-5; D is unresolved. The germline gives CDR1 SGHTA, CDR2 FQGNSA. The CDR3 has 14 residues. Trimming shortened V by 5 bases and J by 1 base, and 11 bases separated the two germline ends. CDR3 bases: TGTGCCAGCAGCCTAGGTCCCGTCCAAGAGACCCAGTACTTC. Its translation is CASSLGPVQETQYF.

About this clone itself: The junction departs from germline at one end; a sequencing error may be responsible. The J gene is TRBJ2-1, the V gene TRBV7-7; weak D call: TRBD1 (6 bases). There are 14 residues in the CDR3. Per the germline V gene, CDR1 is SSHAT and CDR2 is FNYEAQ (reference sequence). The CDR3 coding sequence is TGTGCTAGCAGCTTCTCTACAGGGAACAATGAGCAGTTCTTC. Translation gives CASSFSTGNNEQFF.

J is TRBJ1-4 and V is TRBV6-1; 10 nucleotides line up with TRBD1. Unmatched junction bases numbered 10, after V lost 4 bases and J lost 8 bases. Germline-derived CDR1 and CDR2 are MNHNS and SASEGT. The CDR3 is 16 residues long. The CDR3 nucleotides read TGTGCCAGCAGTGGGCGGACAGGGGGGGAAGCGGAAAAACTGTTTTTT. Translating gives CASSGRTGGEAEKLFF.

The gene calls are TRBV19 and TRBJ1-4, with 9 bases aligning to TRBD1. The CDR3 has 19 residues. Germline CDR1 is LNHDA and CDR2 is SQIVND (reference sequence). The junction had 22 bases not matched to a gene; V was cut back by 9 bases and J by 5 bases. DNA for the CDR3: TGTGCCAGCCGGTCGGACAGGGGCGTGTTGGAATCTGTGAATGAAAAACTGTTTTTT. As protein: CASRSDRGVLESVNEKLFF.

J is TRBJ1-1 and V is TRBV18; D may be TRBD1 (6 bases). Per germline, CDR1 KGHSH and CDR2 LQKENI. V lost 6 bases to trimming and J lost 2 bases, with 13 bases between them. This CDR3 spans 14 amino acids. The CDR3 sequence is CASSPGEVNTEAFF. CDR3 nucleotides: TGTGCCAGCTCCCCAGGGGAGGTCAACACTGAAGCTTTCTTT.

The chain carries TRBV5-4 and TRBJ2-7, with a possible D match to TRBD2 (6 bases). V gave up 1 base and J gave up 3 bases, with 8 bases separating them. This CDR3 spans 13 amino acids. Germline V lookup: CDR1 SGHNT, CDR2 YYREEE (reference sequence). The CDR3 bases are TGTGCCAGCAGCTTGCCAGCGGGCTACGAGCAGTACTTC. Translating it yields CASSLPAGYEQYF.

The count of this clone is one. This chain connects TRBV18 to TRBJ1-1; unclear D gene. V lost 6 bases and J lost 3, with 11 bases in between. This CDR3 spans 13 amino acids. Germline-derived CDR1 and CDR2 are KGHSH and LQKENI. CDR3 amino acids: CASSLEMDTEAFF. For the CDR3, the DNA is TGTGCCAGCTCTCTCGAGATGGACACTGAAGCTTTCTTT.

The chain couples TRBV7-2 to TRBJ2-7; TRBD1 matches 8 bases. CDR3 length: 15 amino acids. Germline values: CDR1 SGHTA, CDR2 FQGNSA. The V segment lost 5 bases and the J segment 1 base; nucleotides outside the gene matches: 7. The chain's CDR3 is CASSRTGILSYEQYF. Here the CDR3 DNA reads TGTGCCAGCAGCCGGACAGGGATCTTATCCTACGAGCAGTACTTC.

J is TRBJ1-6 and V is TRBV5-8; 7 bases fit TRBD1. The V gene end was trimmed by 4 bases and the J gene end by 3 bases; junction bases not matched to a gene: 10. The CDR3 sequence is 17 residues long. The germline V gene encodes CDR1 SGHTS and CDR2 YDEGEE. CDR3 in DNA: TGTGCCAGCAGCCGCCCCCCCCGGACAGGCTATAATTCACCCCTCCACTTT. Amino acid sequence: CASSRPPRTGYNSPLHF.

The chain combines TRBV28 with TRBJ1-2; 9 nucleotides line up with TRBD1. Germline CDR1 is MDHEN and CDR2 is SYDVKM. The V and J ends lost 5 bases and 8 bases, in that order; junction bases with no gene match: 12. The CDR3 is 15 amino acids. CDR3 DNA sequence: TGTGCCAGCAGTCTCCCCGGGACAGGGATGCGGGGCTACACCTTC. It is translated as CASSLPGTGMRGYTF.

CDR3 region: CASSVGSPNEQYF. CDR3 bases: TGTGCCAGCAGTGTCGGGTCGCCCAACGAGCAGTACTTC. J is TRBJ2-7 and V is TRBV6-1; no clear D gene. V lost 4 bases to trimming and J lost 5 bases, with 12 bases between them. The CDR3 covers 13 residues. The V gene's germline CDR1 is MNHNS and CDR2 SASEGT.

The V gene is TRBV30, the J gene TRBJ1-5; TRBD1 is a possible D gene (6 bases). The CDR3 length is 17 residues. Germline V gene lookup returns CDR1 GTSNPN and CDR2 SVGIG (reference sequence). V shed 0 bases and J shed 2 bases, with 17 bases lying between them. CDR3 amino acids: CAWSVKGTGGGNQPQHF. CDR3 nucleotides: TGTGCCTGGAGTGTAAAGGGAACGGGGGGCGGCAATCAGCCCCAGCATTTT.

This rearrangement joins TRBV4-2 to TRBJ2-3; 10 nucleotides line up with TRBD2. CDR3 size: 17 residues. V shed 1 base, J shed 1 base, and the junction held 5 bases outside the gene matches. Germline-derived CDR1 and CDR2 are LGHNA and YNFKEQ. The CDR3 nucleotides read TGTGCCAGCAGCCAAGTAGCGGGGGGCCTCGGCACAGATACGCAGTATTTT. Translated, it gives CASSQVAGGLGTDTQYF.

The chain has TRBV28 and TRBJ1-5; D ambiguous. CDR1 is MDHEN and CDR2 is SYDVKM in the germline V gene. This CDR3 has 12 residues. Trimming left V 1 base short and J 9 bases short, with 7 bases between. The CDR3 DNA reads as TGTGCCAGCAGTTTATTGAGAGGGCCCCAGCATTTT. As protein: CASSLLRGPQHF.

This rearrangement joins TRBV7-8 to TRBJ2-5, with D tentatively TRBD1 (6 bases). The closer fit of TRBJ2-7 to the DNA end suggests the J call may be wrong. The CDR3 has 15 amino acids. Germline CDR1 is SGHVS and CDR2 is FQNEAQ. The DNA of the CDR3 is TGTGCCAGCAGCTCCGACGGACAGTCCTCCTACGAGCAGTACTTC. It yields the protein CASSSDGQSSYEQYF.